The 32 T cell receptor beta chains below were found in one sample sequenced in a study of T cell responses to AZD1222 COVID-19 vaccine. Assay: immunoSEQ multiplex PCR; the TCRdb copy retains only in-frame clones and omits some. Of 100,000 to 150,000 clones listed, 89% are singletons. Sample: peripheral blood, taken on day 0 of AZD1222 vaccination. These receptors were taken from an adult in good health.

The chain employs TRBV6-5 and TRBJ1-1, with D unresolved. The germline V and J ends were trimmed by 8 bases and 1 base, with 11 bases remaining between them. The germline gives CDR1 MNHEY, CDR2 SVGAGI. CDR3 length equals 13 residues. Written as DNA, the CDR3 is TGTGCCAGCCTAACCCAGACGAACACTGAAGCTTTCTTT. Translating gives CASLTQTNTEAFF.

V and J are TRBV15 and TRBJ2-2, with 7 bases lining up with TRBD2. In germline, CDR1 is LNHNV, CDR2 YYDKDF (reference sequence). The CDR3 runs to 16 residues. After removal of 3 bases from V and 5 bases from J, the junction contained 9 bases not matched to a gene. In DNA form, the CDR3 reads TGTGCCACCAGCAGCCCTCTGGCGGGAGAGACCGGGGAGCTGTTTTTT. This sequence encodes CATSSPLAGETGELFF.

The chain couples TRBV18 to TRBJ1-1, with 7 positions matching TRBD1. The germline V gene has CDR1 KGHSH and CDR2 LQKENI. Trimming cost V 3 bases and J 6 bases; bases outside gene matches: 13. This CDR3 has 16 amino acids. CDR3 nucleotide sequence: TGTGCCAGCTCACCCGACTTCTTCAAGGGGGCGGCTGAAGCTTTCTTT. Translated: CASSPDFFKGAAEAFF.

The V call is TRBV27, the J call TRBJ2-1; D tentatively reads TRBD1 or TRBD2 (5 bases each). The CDR3 runs to 16 residues. V lost 2 bases to trimming and J lost 0 bases, with 11 bases between them. Germline lookup yields CDR1 MNHEY and CDR2 SMNVEV (reference sequence). DNA of the CDR3: TGTGCCAGCAGTTTAGAGGGGCCGAGCTCCTACAATGAGCAGTTCTTC. Amino acids: CASSLEGPSSYNEQFF.

This rearrangement joins TRBV19 to TRBJ1-5, with no clear D. Germline V gives CDR1 LNHDA, CDR2 SQIVND (reference sequence). This CDR3 region has 14 residues. V was trimmed by 8 bases and J by 0 bases, leaving 11 bases between them. CDR3 sequence: CASREVYSNQPQHF. The DNA of the CDR3 is TGTGCCAGTCGGGAGGTTTATAGCAATCAGCCCCAGCATTTT.

The V gene is TRBV7-9, the J gene TRBJ1-1; 7 nucleotides align to TRBD1. The V gene's germline CDR1 is SEHNR and CDR2 FQNEAQ (reference sequence). The CDR3 loop spans 13 amino acids. V trimming: 4 bases; J trimming: 6 bases; junction bases outside the gene matches: 5. In nucleotides, the CDR3 is TGTGCCAGCAGCTACAGGGGTGGTGCTGAAGCTTTCTTT. Encoded protein: CASSYRGGAEAFF.

In nucleotides, the CDR3 is TGTGCCAGCAGCCGCTACCTTGGAGATACGCAGTATTTT. Translating it yields CASSRYLGDTQYF. The J gene is TRBJ2-3, the V gene TRBV5-5; D gene uncertain. The CDR3 contains 13 residues. Germline V gives CDR1 SGHKS, CDR2 YYEKEE (reference sequence). The germline V and J ends were trimmed by 4 bases and 5 bases, with 11 bases remaining between them.

Comment on this clone: Other DNA sequences in this sample translate to the same CDR3. This chain uses TRBV5-1 with TRBJ1-1, with D maybe TRBD1 (5 bases). Trimming took off 0 bases at V and 2 bases at J, with 8 bases between the two ends. This CDR3 is built from 14 residues. Germline CDR1 reads SGHRS; CDR2 reads YFSETQ. This chain's CDR3 is CASSLGQSNTEAFF. The CDR3 coding sequence is TGCGCCAGCAGCTTGGGACAGTCAAACACTGAAGCTTTCTTT.

The chain uses TRBV2 and TRBJ2-1, with D maybe TRBD2 (5 bases). V lost 6 bases and J lost 4, with 13 bases in between. Germline V gene lookup returns CDR1 SNHLY and CDR2 FYNNEI. The CDR3 has 14 residues. CDR3 sequence reads: CASREVGGYNEQFF. CDR3 coding DNA: TGTGCCAGCAGGGAGGTGGGCGGATACAATGAGCAGTTCTTC.

This clone was seen only once. The rearrangement links TRBV28 to TRBJ2-3, with D possibly being TRBD2 (5 bases). CDR3 length equals 13 residues. With 6 bases removed from V and 6 bases from J, the gap between germline ends came to 13 bases. The germline V gene encodes CDR1 MDHEN and CDR2 SYDVKM. In nucleotides, the CDR3 is TGTGCCAGCAGCCGAAGTCGGGGTGATACGCAGTATTTT. Residues: CASSRSRGDTQYF.

The genes are TRBV4-3 and TRBJ1-6, with D possibly TRBD1 on 5 matching bases. V gave up 4 bases and J gave up 8 bases, with 15 bases separating them. Germline CDR1 and CDR2: LGHNA and YSLEER. CDR3 length equals 15 residues. CDR3 region: CASSLVRDADSPLHF. The CDR3 nucleotides are TGCGCCAGCAGCCTGGTCCGGGACGCGGATTCACCCCTCCACTTT.

The chain employs TRBV2 and TRBJ2-7; TRBD1 matches at 9 bases. CDR1 is SNHLY, CDR2 FYNNEI, per germline. With V trimmed by 6 bases and J by 7 bases, 4 bases remained unmatched. The CDR3 is 12 residues long. The CDR3 DNA follows: TGTGCCAGCAGAGACAGGGGGGCTGAGCAGTACTTC. Translating it yields CASRDRGAEQYF.

This rearrangement joins TRBV9 to TRBJ1-4, with D tentatively TRBD1 (5 bases). V lost 0 bases and J lost 8, with 20 bases in between. Germline V gene lookup returns CDR1 SGDLS and CDR2 YYNGEE. The CDR3 contains 17 residues. The chain's CDR3 is CASSVEGTAGKTEKLFF. CDR3 in DNA: TGTGCCAGCAGCGTAGAGGGAACGGCAGGGAAGACGGAAAAACTGTTTTTT.

V usage is TRBV6-2 or TRBV6-3 and J usage is TRBJ1-2; D possibly corresponds to TRBD1 (5 bases). Germline V gene lookup returns CDR1 MNHEY and CDR2 SVGEGT. The ends were cut back, 5 bases at V and 4 bases at J, with 11 bases in the middle. This CDR3 spans 13 amino acids. The CDR3 loop reads CASSTDSIYGYTF. CDR3 DNA sequence: TGTGCCAGCAGTACCGACAGCATCTATGGCTACACCTTC.

The table lists this clone with a count of one. The CDR3 DNA reads TGTGCCAGCAGCTCAGGGTTGTATAGCAATCAGCCCCAGCATTTT. Its translation: CASSSGLYSNQPQHF. This sequence joins TRBV7-8 and TRBJ1-5; possible D gene TRBD1, 5 bases. The CDR3 has 15 amino acids. V lost 4 bases to trimming and J lost 0 bases, with 10 bases between them. Germline lookup yields CDR1 SGHVS and CDR2 FQNEAQ.

The rearrangement uses TRBV6-5 and TRBJ1-2; tentatively, D is TRBD1 (6 bases). The germline V and J ends were trimmed by 1 base and 6 bases, with 15 bases remaining between them. CDR3 length: 15 residues. Germline CDR1 MNHEY, CDR2 SVGAGI. The CDR3 loop is CASSYFGGLINGYTF. The CDR3 DNA is TGTGCCAGCAGTTACTTCGGGGGCTTAATTAATGGCTACACCTTC.

V usage is TRBV11-2 and J usage is TRBJ2-7; 8 bases fit TRBD1. Germline assignment: CDR1 SGHAT and CDR2 FQNNGV. This CDR3 region has 14 residues. Trimming cost V 7 bases and J 3 bases; bases outside gene matches: 8. CDR3 sequence reads: CASKVQGADYEQYF. The CDR3 DNA sequence: TGTGCCAGCAAGGTCCAGGGGGCTGACTACGAGCAGTACTTC.

The rearrangement joins TRBV29-1 to TRBJ1-1, with D possibly TRBD1 on 5 matching bases. Germline V gene sequence: CDR1 SQVTM, CDR2 ANQGSEA. V was trimmed by 4 bases and J by 8 bases, leaving 11 bases between them. The CDR3 sequence is 11 residues long. CDR3 sequence reads: CSVGSQGEAFF. CDR3 nucleotides: TGCAGCGTTGGGTCCCAGGGAGAAGCTTTCTTT.

This clone came up once. The gene calls are TRBV11-2 and TRBJ2-7; 8 nucleotides match TRBD1. The CDR3 is made up of 17 amino acids. Germline CDR1 reads SGHAT; CDR2 reads FQNNGV. Trimming cost V 1 base and J 4 bases; bases outside gene matches: 12. This CDR3 reads CASSLVPQGQGIYEQYF. CDR3 in DNA: TGTGCCAGCAGCTTAGTCCCACAAGGACAGGGTATTTACGAGCAGTACTTC.

The rearrangement uses TRBV7-2 and TRBJ1-2; D possibly corresponds to TRBD1 (6 bases). The CDR3 runs 15 residues. The germline V and J ends were trimmed by 5 bases and 1 base, with 14 bases remaining between them. CDR1 SGHTA and CDR2 FQGNSA come from the germline V gene. CDR3 bases: TGTGCCAGCAGCCCTGGGACACCGGATAACTATGGCTACACCTTC. This gives the protein CASSPGTPDNYGYTF.

This sequence joins TRBV18 and TRBJ2-5; 7 nucleotides line up with TRBD1. Germline V CDR1 and CDR2: KGHSH, LQKENI. Trimming at V came to 3 bases and at J to 4 bases, leaving 5 bases not matched to a gene. CDR3 length: 14 amino acids. In DNA form, the CDR3 reads TGTGCCAGCTCACCGAGGGGACAGCGAGAGACCCAGTACTTC. Translation gives CASSPRGQRETQYF.

This chain joins TRBV7-8 and TRBJ1-5; D possibly corresponds to TRBD1 (6 bases). The CDR3 length is 14 residues. Germline CDR1 SGHVS, CDR2 FQNEAQ. V was cut by 5 bases and J by 1 base, with 9 bases left in between. In nucleotides, the CDR3 is TGTGCCAGCAGCGTACAGGGCAGCAATCAGCCCCAGCATTTT. This sequence encodes CASSVQGSNQPQHF.

The CDR3, as DNA: TGTGCCAGTAGTATCACTAGCGGGAGTTCGCGCGAGCAGTACTTC. Its protein is CASSITSGSSREQYF. J is TRBJ2-7 and V is TRBV19, with TRBD2 matching over 11 bases. This CDR3 has 15 residues. V shed 3 bases, J shed 6 bases, and the junction held 7 bases outside the gene matches. Per the germline V gene, CDR1 is LNHDA and CDR2 is SQIVND (reference sequence).

This CDR3 reads CASSKWACLLGNTIYF. The CDR3 DNA reads as TGTGCCAGCAGCAAATGGGCCTGCCTTTTAGGAAACACCATATATTTT. This sequence joins TRBV21-1 and TRBJ1-3; the table's D call, TRBD1, has no DNA check behind it. TRBV21-1 is annotated as a pseudogene. This CDR3 contains 16 residues.

CDR3: CASSIIAYRGTETQYF. DNA for the CDR3: TGTGCCAGTAGTATAATCGCCTACAGGGGTACAGAGACCCAGTACTTC. V usage is TRBV19 and J usage is TRBJ2-5; 7 bases agree with TRBD1. Losses at the gene ends were 2 bases for V and 4 bases for J; bases not matched to a gene: 10. Germline V gene sequence: CDR1 LNHDA, CDR2 SQIVND (reference sequence). This CDR3 region has 16 residues.

V and J are TRBV14 and TRBJ1-3; 7 bases map to TRBD1. The J segment lost 13 bases and the V segment lost 1 base, leaving 7 bases of the junction unmatched. The CDR3 spans 13 residues. Germline assignment: CDR1 SGHDN and CDR2 FVKESK. The CDR3 DNA sequence: TGTGCCAGCAGCCAAGTCCCTGGGGGACAGATATATTTT. This gives the protein CASSQVPGGQIYF.

The chain couples TRBV3-1 (or the pseudogene TRBV3-2) to TRBJ1-5, with D possibly being TRBD1 (6 bases). The germline V gene has CDR1 LGHDT and CDR2 YNNKEL (reference sequence). V lost 0 bases and J 6 bases, leaving 15 bases between the germline ends. The CDR3 consists of 16 residues. The CDR3 protein is CASSQENTGFRQPQHF. For the CDR3, the DNA is TGTGCCAGCAGCCAAGAGAATACAGGGTTTCGTCAGCCCCAGCATTTT.

CDR3 loop: CASSEKPQGGYEQYF. CDR3 bases: TGCGCCAGCAGTGAGAAGCCCCAGGGGGGTTACGAGCAGTACTTC. The chain recombines TRBV5-1 with TRBJ2-7, with D possibly TRBD1 on 7 matching bases. The CDR3 loop spans 15 amino acids. CDR1 is SGHRS and CDR2 is YFSETQ in the germline V gene. V was cut by 5 bases and J by 4 bases, with 19 bases left in between.

V is TRBV6-5 and J is TRBJ1-4; 7 bases agree with TRBD1. The CDR3 contains 12 residues. V trimming: 8 bases; J trimming: 8 bases; junction bases outside the gene matches: 5. Germline V gene lookup returns CDR1 MNHEY and CDR2 SVGAGI. The CDR3 DNA follows: TGTGCCAGCGGATACAGGGGAGAAAAACTGTTTTTT. Residues: CASGYRGEKLFF.

V usage is TRBV7-2 and J usage is TRBJ2-7, with D tentatively TRBD1 (6 bases). The CDR3 is 15 residues long. The ends were cut back, 3 bases at V and 2 bases at J, with 14 bases in the middle. In germline, CDR1 is SGHTA, CDR2 FQGNSA. Here the CDR3 DNA reads TGTGCCAGCAGCTTCAAGACAGGAAAAGCCTACGAGCAGTACTTC. It encodes CASSFKTGKAYEQYF. The full variable domain, in which reference TRBV7-2 and TRBJ2-7 provide the parts outside the CDR3, is GAGVSQSPSNKVTEKGKDVELRCDPISGHTALYWYRQSLGQGLEFLIYFQGNSAPDKSGLPSDRFSAERTGGSVSTLTIQRTQQEDSAVYLCASSFKTGKAYEQYFGPGTRLTVT.

The chain joins TRBV7-9 to TRBJ2-2; D may be TRBD2 (5 bases). Trimming took 7 bases from V and 6 from J, leaving 15 bases between them. The CDR3 runs to 14 residues. CDR1 and CDR2 (germline): SEHNR, FQNEAQ (reference sequence). Here the CDR3 DNA reads TGTGCCAGCAACCTGTTACTAGAACCCGGGGAGCTGTTTTTT. Protein sequence: CASNLLLEPGELFF.

The V call is TRBV20-1, the J call TRBJ2-2, with 7 nucleotides matching TRBD1. The CDR3 is made up of 16 amino acids. CDR1 is DFQATT and CDR2 is SNEGSKA in the germline V gene (reference sequence). After removal of 3 bases from V and 1 base from J, the junction contained 8 bases not matched to a gene. CDR3 residues: CSASVDRALNTGELFF. DNA for the CDR3: TGCAGTGCTAGTGTAGACAGGGCCTTGAACACCGGGGAGCTGTTTTTT.